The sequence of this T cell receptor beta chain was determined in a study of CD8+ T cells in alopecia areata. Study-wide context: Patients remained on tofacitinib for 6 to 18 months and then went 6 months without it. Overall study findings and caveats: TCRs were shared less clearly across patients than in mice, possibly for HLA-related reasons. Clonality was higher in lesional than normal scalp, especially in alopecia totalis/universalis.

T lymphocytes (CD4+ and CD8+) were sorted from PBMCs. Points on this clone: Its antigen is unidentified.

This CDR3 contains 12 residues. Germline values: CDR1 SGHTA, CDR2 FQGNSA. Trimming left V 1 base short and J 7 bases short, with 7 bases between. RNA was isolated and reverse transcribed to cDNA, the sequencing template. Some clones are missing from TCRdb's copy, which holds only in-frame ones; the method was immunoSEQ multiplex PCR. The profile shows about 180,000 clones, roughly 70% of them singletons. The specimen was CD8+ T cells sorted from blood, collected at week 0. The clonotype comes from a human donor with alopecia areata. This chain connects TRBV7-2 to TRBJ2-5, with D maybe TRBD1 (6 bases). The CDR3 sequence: CASSLGGGTQYF. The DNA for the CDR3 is TGTGCCAGCAGCTTAGGAGGGGGGACCCAGTACTTC.